This TCR beta chain came from a study of cytomegalovirus exposure and HLA in healthy donors. Per the germline V gene, CDR1 is LGHNT and CDR2 is FRNRAP. The CDR3 is 12 residues long. Trimming cost V 3 bases and J 5 bases, with 7 bases left between them. The PCR ran on 60 Vbeta and 13 Jbeta primers. Clones were read by immunoSEQ multiplex PCR, and TCRdb kept only the in-frame ones, dropping some. The profile shows around 130,000 clones, approximately 74% of them singletons. The V call is TRBV12-5, the J call TRBJ2-5; D is uncertain. Sequenced input: PBMCs. The receptor was isolated from a man in his forties or fifties in good health and CMV-seropositive. The CDR3 DNA follows: TGTGCTAGTGGTTTCGAGAGGGAGACCCAGTACTTC. It yields the protein CASGFERETQYF.